One sample yielded the 16 T cell receptor beta chains listed below, sequenced in a study of CD8 T cells in ankylosing spondylitis. TCRdb recomputed calls from the 5' RACE reads with MiXCR, one row per CDR3 protein. This table holds about 36,000 distinct CDR3 sequences, roughly 12% found once. The sequenced sample consisted of synovial fluid, either unsorted or a sorted T cell fraction (not recorded which). These receptors were taken from a male donor with ankylosing spondylitis.

V and J are TRBV12-3 or TRBV12-4 and TRBJ2-7, with 8 bases lining up with TRBD1. The CDR3 consists of 15 residues. The V segment lost 4 bases and the J segment 1 base; nucleotides outside the gene matches: 6. The chain's CDR3 is CASSWDRIVSYEQYF. CDR3 sequence (DNA): TGTGCCAGCAGTTGGGACAGGATTGTTTCCTACGAGCAGTACTTC.

This clonotype was detected many times. The chain recombines TRBV19 with TRBJ1-6, with 7 bases aligning to TRBD1. The CDR3 consists of 14 residues. Germline trimming cut 5 bases from V and 7 bases from J; bases unmatched to any gene: 5. Germline CDR1 is LNHDA and CDR2 is SQIVND (reference sequence). This chain's CDR3 is CASSRQGENSPLHF. The CDR3 nucleotides read TGTGCCAGTAGTCGACAGGGTGAGAATTCACCCCTCCACTTT.

The J gene is TRBJ2-7, the V gene TRBV2, with 8 bases identical to TRBD1. Germline V gives CDR1 SNHLY, CDR2 FYNNEI. The CDR3 covers 16 residues. With 7 bases clipped from V and 4 bases from J, the junction kept 15 bases outside the gene matches. CDR3 residues: CASIWTNRDRLYEQYF. DNA for the CDR3: TGTGCCAGCATTTGGACAAACCGGGACAGGTTATACGAGCAGTACTTC.

V and J are TRBV25-1 and TRBJ2-5; D call uncertain. Per germline, CDR1 MGHDK and CDR2 SYGVNS. The germline V and J ends were trimmed by 5 bases and 0 bases, with 13 bases remaining between them. The CDR3 has 15 residues. CDR3 coding DNA: TGTGCCAGCAGTCCCGACGGACGGTACCAAGAGACCCAGTACTTC. This encodes CASSPDGRYQETQYF.

In this sample, this clonotype turned up a few times. The chain recombines TRBV4-3 with TRBJ1-1; perhaps TRBD1 as D (5 bases). Trimming shortened V by 1 base and J by 4 bases, and 16 bases separated the two germline ends. Looked up from germline, CDR1 is LGHNA and CDR2 is YSLEER. The CDR3 length is 16 residues. The CDR3 here is CASSQGSGTAGTEAFF. The CDR3 DNA reads as TGCGCCAGCAGCCAAGGATCGGGGACGGCCGGCACTGAAGCTTTCTTT.

J is TRBJ2-2 and V is TRBV2, with 8 bases aligning to TRBD2. CDR1 SNHLY and CDR2 FYNNEI come from the germline V gene. V shed 6 bases and J 1 base; nucleotides not matched to a gene: 10. The CDR3 consists of 17 residues. The CDR3 region is CASRGVAGRGNTGELFF. The CDR3 region has the DNA TGTGCCAGCAGAGGGGTAGCGGGACGGGGGAACACCGGGGAGCTGTTTTTT.

The table lists this clonotype with a few counts. The chain carries TRBV5-5 and TRBJ2-7; 9 positions agree with TRBD2. J gave up 3 bases and V 3 bases, and 4 bases lay outside the gene matches. Germline assignment: CDR1 SGHKS and CDR2 YYEKEE (reference sequence). This CDR3 region has 14 residues. The CDR3 DNA follows: TGTGCCAGCAGCTCGACTAGCGGAGGCTACGAGCAGTACTTC. The encoded protein is CASSSTSGGYEQYF. Variable domain in full (rest from reference TRBV5-5 and TRBJ2-7): DAGVTQSPTHLIKTRGQQVTLRCSPISGHKSVSWYQQVLGQGPQFIFQYYEKEERGRGNFPDRFSARQFPNYSSELNVNALLLGDSALYLCASSSTSGGYEQYFGPGTRLTVT.

This clonotype was counted between two and nine times. J is TRBJ1-2 and V is TRBV7-2; no firm D call. The length of the CDR3 is 13 residues. Trimming left V 5 bases short and J 6 bases short, with 13 bases between. Germline V gene sequence: CDR1 SGHTA, CDR2 FQGNSA. Here the CDR3 DNA reads TGTGCCAGCAGCCTTATAATTGCGGATGGCTACACCTTC. Its protein product is CASSLIIADGYTF.

V usage is TRBV7-3 and J usage is TRBJ2-1; 7 positions match TRBD1. The V gene's germline CDR1 is SGHTA and CDR2 FQGTGA. V dropped 5 bases and J dropped 5; count of bases not matched to a gene: 9. The CDR3 runs to 15 residues. The CDR3 sequence is CASSVKPGQHNEQFF. In nucleotides, the CDR3 is TGTGCCAGCAGCGTAAAACCGGGACAGCACAATGAGCAGTTCTTC.

This clonotype was detected ten times or more. The V call is TRBV9, the J call TRBJ1-1; 8 positions match TRBD1. J lost 5 bases, V lost 4 bases, and 4 bases had no gene match. The germline CDR1 and CDR2 sequences are SGDLS and YYNGEE. The length of the CDR3 is 13 residues. For the CDR3, the DNA is TGTGCCAGCAGCTTGGACAGGGTGACTGAAGCTTTCTTT. It codes for CASSLDRVTEAFF.

The chain couples TRBV3-1 to TRBJ2-3, with 7 bases matching TRBD1. V was pared by 10 bases and J by 6 bases, with 28 bases of the junction left unmatched. This CDR3 region has 19 residues. CDR1 and CDR2 (germline): LGHDT, YNNKEL (reference sequence). The DNA for the CDR3 is TGTGCCATCAGTTTAGAACTGGGGACAGAATCTTCATCGATGGATACGCAGTATTTT. This translates into CAISLELGTESSSMDTQYF.

This clonotype was observed many times. The CDR3 bases are TGTGCCAGCAGACTCTTAGCGGGAGGCACAGATACGCAGTATTTT. Amino acid sequence: CASRLLAGGTDTQYF. The chain recombines TRBV7-8 with TRBJ2-3, with 9 bases fitting TRBD2. There are 15 residues in the CDR3. Trimming removed 6 bases from V and 1 base from J; junction bases left unmatched: 5. The germline CDR1 and CDR2 sequences are SGHVS and FQNEAQ.

In this sample, this clonotype turned up a few times. The chain is built from TRBV14 and TRBJ2-2; no clear D. Trimming cost V 0 bases and J 0 bases, with 11 bases left between them. This CDR3 spans 17 amino acids. Germline values: CDR1 SGHDN, CDR2 FVKESK. DNA for the CDR3: TGTGCCAGCAGCCAAGATATTCGGCAGCCGAACACCGGGGAGCTGTTTTTT. It yields the protein CASSQDIRQPNTGELFF.

This clonotype turned up a few times. The V gene is TRBV28, the J gene TRBJ1-1, with TRBD1 matching 8 bases. Per germline, CDR1 MDHEN and CDR2 SYDVKM. The CDR3 has 15 amino acids. J was trimmed by 1 base and V by 5 bases; bases with no gene match: 6. Written as DNA, the CDR3 is TGTGCCAGCAGTCGAAACAGGGGGTGGAACACTGAAGCTTTCTTT. It codes for CASSRNRGWNTEAFF.

At least ten counts were recorded for this clonotype. This chain joins TRBV20-1 and TRBJ2-2; D remains ambiguous. The V gene lost 1 base and the J gene lost 5 bases, with 8 bases spanning the gap. Per the germline V gene, CDR1 is DFQATT and CDR2 is SNEGSKA (reference sequence). This CDR3 has 13 residues. CDR3 DNA: TGCAGTGCTAGAGCGCCGTATACCGGGGAGCTGTTTTTT. Translation: CSARAPYTGELFF.

V gene TRBV7-8 combines with J gene TRBJ2-7; D possibly corresponds to TRBD2 (6 bases). Germline V gives CDR1 SGHVS, CDR2 FQNEAQ. Trimming shortened V by 5 bases and J by 7 bases, and 21 bases separated the two germline ends. There are 15 residues in the CDR3. CDR3 region: CASSRAPGVRGEQYF. CDR3 sequence (DNA): TGTGCCAGCAGCCGAGCTCCGGGGGTGAGGGGTGAGCAGTACTTC.